Listed below are T cell receptor beta chains from one sample, sequenced in a study of blood T cell repertoires in COVID-19. Assay: immunoSEQ multiplex PCR; the TCRdb copy retains only in-frame clones and omits some. Here the sample spans 250,000 or so clones, about four fifths being singletons. The sequenced material came from peripheral blood. The receptors stem from a woman aged 18 to 35 with acute or convalescent COVID-19. Each CDR3 is given with its conserved first and last residue. A D gene is named only where the DNA matches it firmly. Clone size is stated in some rows and not others, as once, few, many or a class when expanded.

abundance,len,j_gene,d_gene,v_gene,CDR3aa,CDR3nt
-,11,TRBJ1-1,-,TRBV7-2,CASSPRTEAFF,TGTGCCAGCAGCCCCCGGACTGAAGCTTTCTTT
-,13,TRBJ1-1,-,TRBV6-5,CASSYYLNTEAFF,TGTGCCAGCAGTTACTACTTGAACACTGAAGCTTTCTTT
-,16,TRBJ2-1,TRBD2,TRBV7-9,CASSLAGGLAGVEQFF,TGTGCCAGCAGCTTAGCGGGAGGACTAGCGGGAGTTGAGCAGTTCTTC
-,16,TRBJ1-1,TRBD1,TRBV6-2/TRBV6-3,CASSARPGQGNTEAFF,TGTGCCAGCAGTGCCCGACCGGGACAGGGGAACACTGAAGCTTTCTTT
-,13,TRBJ1-2,-,TRBV2,CASSGDSNYGYTF,TGTGCCAGCAGTGGGGACTCTAACTATGGCTACACCTTC
once,19,TRBJ2-1,TRBD2,TRBV23-1,CASSSSGTSLAYPVNEQFF,TGCGCCAGCAGTTCATCCGGGACTAGCCTCGCATACCCGGTCAATGAGCAGTTCTTC
-,16,TRBJ1-5,TRBD1,TRBV6-2/TRBV6-3,CASSYRDRISNQPQHF,TGTGCCAGCAGTTACCGGGACAGGATTTCCAATCAGCCCCAGCATTTT
-,15,TRBJ2-5,-,TRBV5-1,CASSLGPGSLETQYF,TGCGCCAGCAGCTTGGGGCCGGGTAGCCTGGAGACCCAGTACTTC
few,13,TRBJ2-5,-,TRBV24-1,CATSAGIQETQYF,TGTGCCACCAGTGCAGGGATCCAAGAGACCCAGTACTTC
-,15,TRBJ1-1,-,TRBV2,CASSENPVLNTEAFF,TGTGCCAGCAGTGAAAATCCAGTGCTGAACACTGAAGCTTTCTTT
-,14,TRBJ2-1,TRBD2,TRBV20-1,CSASFGGSKGEQFF,TGCAGTGCTAGTTTCGGCGGGAGTAAGGGAGAGCAGTTCTTC
-,19,TRBJ2-1,TRBD2,TRBV7-9,CASSLDPGFSGRYYNEQFF,TGTGCCAGCAGCTTAGACCCGGGGTTTAGCGGGAGGTATTACAATGAGCAGTTCTTC
-,16,TRBJ2-7,TRBD2,TRBV27,CASSRSRLAGGHEQYF,TGTGCCAGCAGCCGTTCTCGACTAGCGGGAGGTCACGAGCAGTACTTC
once,15,TRBJ1-5,TRBD1,TRBV6-2/TRBV6-3,CASSTNRGTAQPQHF,TGTGCCAGCAGTACAAACAGGGGAACGGCTCAGCCCCAGCATTTT
-,16,TRBJ2-3,-,TRBV6-5,CASSSRGAGWTDTQYF,TGTGCCAGCAGTTCCCGGGGAGCTGGGTGGACAGATACGCAGTATTTT
-,15,TRBJ1-4,-,TRBV19,CASSVGQSPNEKLFF,TGTGCCAGTAGCGTCGGACAGAGCCCTAATGAAAAACTGTTTTTT
-,16,TRBJ2-1,-,TRBV5-7,CASTPDGQGGDNEQFF,TGTGCGAGCACACCTGACGGGCAGGGAGGCGACAATGAGCAGTTCTTC
-,15,TRBJ2-3,TRBD2,TRBV10-2,CASSEWRESTDTQYF,TGCGCCAGCAGTGAGTGGCGGGAGAGTACAGATACGCAGTATTTT
-,16,TRBJ2-3,TRBD2,TRBV9,CASSARREGSTDTQYF,TGTGCCAGCAGCGCCCGACGGGAGGGAAGCACAGATACGCAGTATTTT
-,16,TRBJ2-2,-,TRBV19,CASTPPGLQNTGELFF,TGTGCCAGTACCCCACCGGGACTCCAAAACACCGGGGAGCTGTTTTTT
once,15,TRBJ1-1,TRBD1,TRBV6-5,CASSYLGGKNTEAFF,TGTGCCAGCAGTTATTTAGGGGGCAAGAACACTGAAGCTTTCTTT
-,13,TRBJ1-5,-,TRBV7-2,CASSPWGDQPQHF,TGTGCCAGCAGCCCATGGGGGGATCAGCCCCAGCATTTT
-,11,TRBJ2-7,-,TRBV10-1,CASSDEVGQYF,TGCGCCAGCAGTGACGAGGTCGGTCAGTACTTC
few,13,TRBJ2-7,TRBD2,TRBV5-1,CASSEREVHEQYF,TGCGCCAGCAGCGAGCGGGAGGTCCACGAGCAGTACTTC
-,14,TRBJ1-1,-,TRBV6-4,CASSPTAVNTEAFF,TGTGCCAGCAGTCCAACCGCAGTTAACACTGAAGCTTTCTTT
-,15,TRBJ1-5,-,TRBV4-3,CASSQDGRGVQPQHF,TGCGCCAGCAGCCAAGATGGGAGAGGTGTTCAGCCCCAGCATTTT
-,14,TRBJ1-3,-,TRBV30,CAWGPASSGNTIYF,TGTGCCTGGGGGCCCGCGAGCTCTGGAAACACCATATATTTT
few,15,TRBJ2-1,TRBD2,TRBV19,CASSMGLAYYNEQFF,TGTGCCAGTAGTATGGGACTAGCATACTACAATGAGCAGTTCTTC
few,17,TRBJ2-2,TRBD2,TRBV29-1,CSVESVAGGVNTGELFF,TGCAGCGTTGAGTCCGTAGCGGGAGGGGTTAACACCGGGGAGCTGTTTTTT
-,14,TRBJ2-1,-,TRBV5-8,CASSLVAINNEQFF,TGTGCCAGCAGCTTGGTAGCGATTAACAATGAGCAGTTCTTC
-,15,TRBJ2-7,-,TRBV9,CASSPRALGTYEQYF,TGTGCCAGCAGCCCCAGGGCGCTAGGAACCTACGAGCAGTACTTC
-,15,TRBJ1-2,-,TRBV3-1/TRBV3-2,CASSQDWGRGGGYTF,TGTGCCAGCAGCCAAGATTGGGGTCGGGGAGGTGGCTACACCTTC
-,23,TRBJ2-3,TRBD2,TRBV7-3,CASSLKFEWTGLAGGLGTDTQYF,TGTGCCAGCAGCTTAAAGTTTGAATGGACGGGACTAGCGGGAGGGCTGGGCACAGATACGCAGTATTTT
-,16,TRBJ2-1,TRBD2,TRBV19,CASSISSGGPYNEQFF,TGTGCCAGTAGTATAAGTTCGGGGGGACCTTACAATGAGCAGTTCTTC
-,16,TRBJ1-3,TRBD1,TRBV9,CASSTPPDRAGNTIYF,TGTGCCAGCAGCACACCGCCCGACAGGGCTGGAAACACCATATATTTT
-,14,TRBJ2-4,-,TRBV21-1,CASSNSTGKDIQYF,TGTGCCAGCAGCAATTCAACAGGGAAAGACATTCAGTACTTC
-,14,TRBJ2-7,TRBD2,TRBV4-1,CASSPIAGDYEQYF,TGCGCCAGCAGCCCTATAGCGGGAGACTACGAGCAGTACTTC
-,15,TRBJ1-2,-,TRBV18,CASSLRRVVEDGYTF,TGTGCCAGCTCACTCCGACGGGTAGTGGAGGATGGCTACACCTTC
-,19,TRBJ1-1,-,TRBV3-1/TRBV3-2,CASSRETPGVPGMNTEAFF,TGTGCCAGCAGCCGAGAGACCCCAGGGGTTCCTGGCATGAACACTGAAGCTTTCTTT
-,15,TRBJ2-1,TRBD2,TRBV4-1,CASSTTGTSGHEQFF,TGCGCCAGCAGTACTACCGGGACTAGCGGCCATGAGCAGTTCTTC
once,14,TRBJ1-5,-,TRBV30,CAWSVLAANQPQHF,TGTGCCTGGAGTGTACTTGCCGCTAATCAGCCCCAGCATTTT
-,17,TRBJ2-1,TRBD2,TRBV28,CASSLWGLAERAEGQFF,TGTGCCAGCAGTTTATGGGGGCTAGCGGAGCGAGCTGAGGGGCAGTTCTTC
once,15,TRBJ2-3,TRBD2,TRBV19,CASSVLAGGTDTQYF,TGTGCCAGTAGTGTCCTAGCGGGAGGAACAGATACGCAGTATTTT
few,14,TRBJ1-5,-,TRBV11-2,CASSSGTSNQPQHF,TGTGCCAGCAGCTCAGGAACTAGCAATCAGCCCCAGCATTTT
-,13,TRBJ1-1,-,TRBV5-1,CASSLRGGTEAFF,TGCGCCAGCAGCTTGCGGGGAGGCACTGAAGCTTTCTTT
-,14,TRBJ1-1,-,TRBV3-1/TRBV3-2,CASSQVNQAQWAFF,TGTGCCAGCAGCCAAGTCAACCAGGCCCAATGGGCTTTCTTT
-,14,TRBJ1-6,TRBD1,TRBV9,CASSAGQQNSPLHF,TGTGCCAGCAGCGCGGGACAGCAAAATTCACCCCTCCACTTT
-,17,TRBJ2-1,TRBD2,TRBV7-9,CASSRISGTSGYNEQFF,TGTGCCAGCAGCCGAATTTCCGGGACTAGCGGCTACAATGAGCAGTTCTTC